This T cell receptor beta chain was obtained from a study of T cells in Graves' hyperthyroidism and ophthalmopathy. Amplification of TCR beta CDR3 regions used RNA as the template. The HTBI set primed first-round TCR CDR3 RT-PCR. TCRdb called the multiplex PCR reads again in MiXCR, with one record for every CDR3 protein. The sample consists of a few hundred thousand distinct CDR3 sequences, about an eighth of them appearing once. The CDR3 runs 14 residues. Germline lookup yields CDR1 MNHEY and CDR2 SMNVEV (reference sequence). Trimming removed 5 bases from V and 4 bases from J; junction bases left unmatched: 8. In this sample, this clonotype turned up many times.

The sequenced sample consisted of blood. This TCR was recovered from a woman aged 18-29 years with Graves' hyperthyroidism. The chain uses TRBV27 and TRBJ2-7; 7 bases fit TRBD1. In DNA, the CDR3 is TGTGCCAGCAGTCCAACAGGGGCGTTTTACGAGCAGTACTTC. Residues: CASSPTGAFYEQYF.